These 9 T cell receptor beta chains came from one sample sequenced in a study of T cell responses to AZD1222 COVID-19 vaccine. Assay used: immunoSEQ multiplex PCR; TCRdb lists only in-frame clones, some missing. This sample has about 140,000 clones, with 85% to 95% found just once. Sequencing used peripheral blood, obtained after recovery from COVID-19. The receptors derive from an adult who had recovered from COVID-19.

This clone occurred once. DNA of the CDR3: TGCGCCAGCAGAGGGGCCGGGGAGCTGTTTTTT. Its protein product is CASRGAGELFF. J is TRBJ2-2 and V is TRBV5-1; D is possibly TRBD1 (5 bases). Germline V lookup: CDR1 SGHRS, CDR2 YFSETQ. This CDR3 has 11 amino acids. Trimming removed 5 bases at V and 6 bases at J, with 5 bases between.

The chain links TRBV28 to TRBJ2-7; perhaps TRBD1 as D (5 bases). V lost 5 bases to trimming and J lost 6 bases, with 14 bases between them. Germline V gene lookup returns CDR1 MDHEN and CDR2 SYDVKM. This CDR3 has 13 amino acids. For the CDR3, the DNA is TGTGCCAGCAGTCAATCAGGGCAGGTCGAGCAGTACTTC. This sequence encodes CASSQSGQVEQYF.

This clone was observed a single time. V usage is TRBV7-2 and J usage is TRBJ2-7; 16 nucleotides match TRBD2. The ends lost 2 bases at V and 1 base at J; junction bases unmatched: 8. This CDR3 is 19 amino acids long. Looked up from germline, CDR1 is SGHTA and CDR2 is FQGNSA. CDR3 sequence reads: CASSLIGGLAGGESYEQYF. The DNA for the CDR3 is TGTGCCAGCAGCTTAATAGGGGGACTAGCGGGAGGGGAATCCTACGAGCAGTACTTC.

This chain joins TRBV7-9 and TRBJ2-3; 9 nucleotides line up with TRBD1. CDR1 and CDR2 from the germline V gene are SEHNR and FQNEAQ (reference sequence). Trimming took 1 base from V and 5 from J; bases not matched to a gene: 4. This CDR3 is 15 amino acids long. CDR3 sequence reads: CASSLGGQGGDTQYF. The DNA of the CDR3 is TGTGCCAGCAGCTTAGGGGGACAGGGAGGAGATACGCAGTATTTT.

This chain's CDR3 is CASTLGGGFANEQFF. The CDR3, as DNA: TGTGCCAGTACCCTGGGGGGGGGATTTGCCAATGAGCAGTTCTTC. The genes are TRBV19 and TRBJ2-1, with 7 bases aligning to TRBD2. The CDR3 is made up of 15 amino acids. Losses at the gene ends were 7 bases for V and 6 bases for J; bases not matched to a gene: 12. Germline-derived CDR1 and CDR2 are LNHDA and SQIVND (reference sequence).

The chain links TRBV4-1 to TRBJ2-1; D tentatively fits TRBD1 or TRBD2 (5 bases each). Germline V gene lookup returns CDR1 MGHRA and CDR2 YSYEKL. The germline V and J ends were trimmed by 1 base and 6 bases, with 22 bases remaining between them. This CDR3 comprises 18 residues. The CDR3 nucleotides are TGCGCCAGCAGCCAAGCGTTGTCGTCAAGGGGACGGGGCAATGAGCAGTTCTTC. Translated: CASSQALSSRGRGNEQFF.

V gene TRBV24-1 combines with J gene TRBJ2-7; D is tentatively TRBD1 or TRBD2 (5 bases each). V dropped 5 bases and J dropped 7 bases, with 14 bases sitting between them. The CDR3 has 13 residues. Germline lookup yields CDR1 KGHDR and CDR2 SFDVKD. The CDR3 spells CATSGGDRWEQYF. In DNA, the CDR3 is TGTGCCACCAGTGGTGGGGACCGTTGGGAGCAGTACTTC.

The rearrangement links TRBV5-6 to TRBJ1-6; TRBD1 aligns across 9 bases. The CDR3 consists of 16 residues. The V gene end was trimmed by 2 bases and the J gene end by 9 bases; junction bases not matched to a gene: 9. Germline V CDR1 and CDR2: SGHDT, YYEEEE. DNA for the CDR3: TGTGCCAGCAGCTTCGCTCCGGGACAGGGATCTTCACCCCTCCACTTT. It codes for CASSFAPGQGSSPLHF.

The V gene is TRBV28, the J gene TRBJ1-1, with D tentatively TRBD1 (5 bases). There are 14 residues in the CDR3. Germline V lookup: CDR1 MDHEN, CDR2 SYDVKM. Trimming removed 6 bases from V and 10 bases from J, with 21 bases in between. CDR3 loop: CASRPPTWGDLAFF. The CDR3 DNA sequence: TGTGCCAGCAGGCCACCAACTTGGGGGGATTTAGCTTTCTTT.